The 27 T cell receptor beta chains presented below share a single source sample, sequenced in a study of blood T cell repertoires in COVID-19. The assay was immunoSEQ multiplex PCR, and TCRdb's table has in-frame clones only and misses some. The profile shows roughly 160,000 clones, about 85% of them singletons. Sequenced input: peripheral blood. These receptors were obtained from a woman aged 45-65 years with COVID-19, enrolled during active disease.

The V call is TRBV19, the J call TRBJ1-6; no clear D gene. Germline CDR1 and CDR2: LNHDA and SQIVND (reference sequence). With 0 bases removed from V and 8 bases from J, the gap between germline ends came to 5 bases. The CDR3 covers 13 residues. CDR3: CASSIETDSPLHF. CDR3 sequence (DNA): TGTGCCAGTAGTATAGAAACTGATTCACCCCTCCACTTT.

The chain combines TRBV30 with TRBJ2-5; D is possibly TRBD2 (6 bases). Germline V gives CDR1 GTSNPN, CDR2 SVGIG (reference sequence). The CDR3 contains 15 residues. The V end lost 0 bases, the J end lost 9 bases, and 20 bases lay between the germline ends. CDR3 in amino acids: CAWSVNPLGGGAQYF. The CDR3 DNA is TGTGCCTGGAGTGTAAACCCCCTGGGAGGAGGGGCCCAGTACTTC.

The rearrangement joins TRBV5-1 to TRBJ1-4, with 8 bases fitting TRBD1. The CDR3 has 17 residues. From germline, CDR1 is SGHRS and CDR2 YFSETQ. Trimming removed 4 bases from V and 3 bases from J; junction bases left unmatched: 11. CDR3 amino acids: CASSPTTLQGANEKLFF. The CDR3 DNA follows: TGCGCCAGCAGCCCAACGACCCTACAGGGGGCTAATGAAAAACTGTTTTTT. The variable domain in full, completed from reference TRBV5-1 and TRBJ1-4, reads KAGVTQTPRYLIKTRGQQVTLSCSPISGHRSVSWYQQTPGQGLQFLFEYFSETQRNKGNFPGRFSGRQFSNSRSEMNVSTLELGDSALYLCASSPTTLQGANEKLFFGSGTQLSVL.

This chain's CDR3 is CATKQGQGQETQYF. The CDR3 DNA follows: TGTGCCACCAAGCAGGGACAGGGCCAAGAGACCCAGTACTTC. The chain combines TRBV10-3 with TRBJ2-5; the match to TRBD1 covers 9 bases. This CDR3 region has 14 residues. The junction had 7 bases not matched to a gene; V was cut back by 10 bases and J by 1 base. CDR1 is ENHRY, CDR2 SYGVKD, per germline.

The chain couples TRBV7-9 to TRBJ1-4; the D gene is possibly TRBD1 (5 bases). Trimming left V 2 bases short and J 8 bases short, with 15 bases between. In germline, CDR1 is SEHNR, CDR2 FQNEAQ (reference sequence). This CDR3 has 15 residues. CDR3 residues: CASSLRGGGGEKLFF. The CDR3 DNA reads TGTGCCAGCAGCTTACGCGGGGGAGGTGGAGAAAAACTGTTTTTT.

CDR3 protein: CASSEARTEAFF. In DNA, the CDR3 is TGTGCCAGCAGTGAAGCGCGAACTGAAGCTTTCTTT. This chain connects TRBV6-1 to TRBJ1-1; D is uncertain. V lost 0 bases, J lost 5 bases, and 4 bases lay in between. This CDR3 contains 12 residues. Germline assignment: CDR1 MNHNS and CDR2 SASEGT.

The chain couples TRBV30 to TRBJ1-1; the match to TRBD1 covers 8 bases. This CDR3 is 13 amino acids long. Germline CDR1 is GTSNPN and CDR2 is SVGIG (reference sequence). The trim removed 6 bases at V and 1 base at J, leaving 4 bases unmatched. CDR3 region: CACQGQANTEAFF. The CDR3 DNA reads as TGTGCCTGCCAGGGACAGGCGAACACTGAAGCTTTCTTT.

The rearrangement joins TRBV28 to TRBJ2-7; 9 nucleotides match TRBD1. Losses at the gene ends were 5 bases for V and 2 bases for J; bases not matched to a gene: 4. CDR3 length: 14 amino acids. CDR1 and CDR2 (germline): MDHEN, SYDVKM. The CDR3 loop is CASSPGQGTYEQYF. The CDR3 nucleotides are TGTGCCAGCAGTCCGGGACAGGGAACCTACGAGCAGTACTTC.

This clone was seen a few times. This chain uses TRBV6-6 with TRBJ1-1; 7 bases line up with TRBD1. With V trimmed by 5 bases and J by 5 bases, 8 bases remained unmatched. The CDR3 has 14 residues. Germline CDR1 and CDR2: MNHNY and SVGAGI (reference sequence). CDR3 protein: CASSPRGRGTEAFF. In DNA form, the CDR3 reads TGTGCCAGCAGTCCCCGCGGCAGGGGGACTGAAGCTTTCTTT.

The CDR3 here is CASGGATETQYF. The DNA of the CDR3 is TGTGCCAGCGGGGGGGCCACGGAGACCCAGTACTTC. The chain recombines TRBV6-5 with TRBJ2-5; the D gene is possibly TRBD2 (7 bases). Germline V gives CDR1 MNHEY, CDR2 SVGAGI. The CDR3 sequence is 12 residues long. Trimming shortened V by 8 bases and J by 5 bases, and 12 bases separated the two germline ends.

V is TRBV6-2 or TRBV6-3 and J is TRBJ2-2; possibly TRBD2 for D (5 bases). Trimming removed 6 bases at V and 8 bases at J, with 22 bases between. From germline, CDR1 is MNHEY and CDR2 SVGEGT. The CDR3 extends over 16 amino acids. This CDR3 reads CASSAPRSGILGELFF. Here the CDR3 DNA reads TGTGCCAGCAGCGCCCCCAGGAGCGGAATACTGGGGGAGCTGTTTTTT.

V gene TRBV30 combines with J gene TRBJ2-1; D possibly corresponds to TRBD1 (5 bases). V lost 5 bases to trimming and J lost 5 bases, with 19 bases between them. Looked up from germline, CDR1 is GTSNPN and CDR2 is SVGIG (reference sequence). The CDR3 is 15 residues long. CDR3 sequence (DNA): TGTGCCTGGGGGCCCGGTGGGCAGGGAAACAATGAGCAGTTCTTC. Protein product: CAWGPGGQGNNEQFF.

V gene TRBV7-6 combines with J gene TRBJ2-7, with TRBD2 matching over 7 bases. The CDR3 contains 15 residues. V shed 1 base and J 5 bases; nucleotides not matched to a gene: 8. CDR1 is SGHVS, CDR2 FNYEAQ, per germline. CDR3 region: CASSLGGGNLHEQYF. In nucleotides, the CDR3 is TGTGCCAGCAGCTTAGGGGGGGGGAATCTCCACGAGCAGTACTTC.

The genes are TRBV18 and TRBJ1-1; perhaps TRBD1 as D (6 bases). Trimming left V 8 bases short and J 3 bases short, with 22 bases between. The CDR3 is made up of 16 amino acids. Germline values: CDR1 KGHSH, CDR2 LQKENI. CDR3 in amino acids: CASIPRGGREDTEAFF. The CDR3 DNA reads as TGTGCCAGCATTCCGAGGGGGGGCAGGGAGGACACTGAAGCTTTCTTT.

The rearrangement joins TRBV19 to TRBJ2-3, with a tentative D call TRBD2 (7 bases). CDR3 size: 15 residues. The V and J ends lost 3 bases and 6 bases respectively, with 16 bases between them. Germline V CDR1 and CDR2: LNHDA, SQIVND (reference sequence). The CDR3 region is CASSIRRGGQDTQYF. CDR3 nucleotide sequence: TGTGCCAGTAGTATTAGGAGGGGGGGCCAGGATACGCAGTATTTT.

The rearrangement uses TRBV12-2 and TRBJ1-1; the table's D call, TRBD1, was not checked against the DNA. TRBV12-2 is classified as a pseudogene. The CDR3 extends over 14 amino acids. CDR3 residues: CASRQDIPNTEAFF. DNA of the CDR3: TGTGCAAGTCGCCAAGACATACCGAACACTGAAGCTTTCTTT.

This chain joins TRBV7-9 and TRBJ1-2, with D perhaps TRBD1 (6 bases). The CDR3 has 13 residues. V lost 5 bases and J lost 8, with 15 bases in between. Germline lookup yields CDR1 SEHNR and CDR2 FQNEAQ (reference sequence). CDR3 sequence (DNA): TGTGCCAGCAGCGCTGAACAGGGATACGGCTACACCTTC. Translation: CASSAEQGYGYTF.

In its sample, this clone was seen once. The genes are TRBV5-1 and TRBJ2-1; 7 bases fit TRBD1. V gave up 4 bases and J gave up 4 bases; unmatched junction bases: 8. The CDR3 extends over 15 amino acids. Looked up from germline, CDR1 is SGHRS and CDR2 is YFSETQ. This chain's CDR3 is CASSAGTAKYNEQFF. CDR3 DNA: TGCGCCAGCAGCGCCGGGACAGCGAAATACAATGAGCAGTTCTTC. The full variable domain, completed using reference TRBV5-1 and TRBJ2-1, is KAGVTQTPRYLIKTRGQQVTLSCSPISGHRSVSWYQQTPGQGLQFLFEYFSETQRNKGNFPGRFSGRQFSNSRSEMNVSTLELGDSALYLCASSAGTAKYNEQFFGPGTRLTVL.

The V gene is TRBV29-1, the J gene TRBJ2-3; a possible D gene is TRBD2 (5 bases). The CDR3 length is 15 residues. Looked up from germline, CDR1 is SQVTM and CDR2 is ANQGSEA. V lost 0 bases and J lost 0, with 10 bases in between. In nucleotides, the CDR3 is TGCAGCGTTGAAGATAGACTACCTAGCACAGATACGCAGTATTTT. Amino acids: CSVEDRLPSTDTQYF.

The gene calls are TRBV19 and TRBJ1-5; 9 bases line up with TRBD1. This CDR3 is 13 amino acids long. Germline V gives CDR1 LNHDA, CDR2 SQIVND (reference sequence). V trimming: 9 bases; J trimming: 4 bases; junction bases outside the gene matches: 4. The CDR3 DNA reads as TGTGCCAGCCGGGACAGGGATAATCAGCCCCAGCATTTT. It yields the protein CASRDRDNQPQHF.

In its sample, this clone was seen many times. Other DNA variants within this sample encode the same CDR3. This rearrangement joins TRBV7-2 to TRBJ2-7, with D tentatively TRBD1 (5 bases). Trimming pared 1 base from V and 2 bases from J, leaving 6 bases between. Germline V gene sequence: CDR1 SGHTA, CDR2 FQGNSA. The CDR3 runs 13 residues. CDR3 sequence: CASSLVGAYEQYF. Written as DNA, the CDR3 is TGTGCCAGCAGCTTAGTAGGGGCCTACGAGCAGTACTTC.

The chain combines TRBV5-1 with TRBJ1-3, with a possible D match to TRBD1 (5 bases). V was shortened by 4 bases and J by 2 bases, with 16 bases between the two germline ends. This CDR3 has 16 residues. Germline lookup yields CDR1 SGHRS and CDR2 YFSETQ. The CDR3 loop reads CASSTTGGLAGNTIYF. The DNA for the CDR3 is TGCGCCAGCAGCACCACGGGGGGATTGGCTGGAAACACCATATATTTT.

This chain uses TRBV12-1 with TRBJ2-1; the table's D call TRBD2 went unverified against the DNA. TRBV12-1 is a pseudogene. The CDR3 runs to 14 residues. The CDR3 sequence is CASSFLPAGAEQFF. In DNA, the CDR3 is TGTGCCAGCAGCTTTCTTCCAGCGGGGGCTGAGCAGTTCTTC.

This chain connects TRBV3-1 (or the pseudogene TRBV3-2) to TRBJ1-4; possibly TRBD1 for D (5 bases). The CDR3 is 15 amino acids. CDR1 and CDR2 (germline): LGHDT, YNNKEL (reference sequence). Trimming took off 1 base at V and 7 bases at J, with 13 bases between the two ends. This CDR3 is CASSQGTGVAEKLFF. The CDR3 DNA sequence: TGTGCCAGCAGCCAAGGGACGGGGGTGGCTGAAAAACTGTTTTTT.

CDR3 protein: CASTEGLAGAGEETQYF. CDR3 nucleotides: TGCGCCAGCACAGAGGGACTAGCGGGGGCTGGGGAAGAGACCCAGTACTTC. J is TRBJ2-5 and V is TRBV5-1; 14 bases agree with TRBD2. The V gene's germline CDR1 is SGHRS and CDR2 YFSETQ. J gave up 3 bases and V 6 bases, and 10 bases lay outside the gene matches. The length of the CDR3 is 17 residues. Drawing the rest from reference TRBV5-1 and TRBJ2-5, the complete variable domain is KAGVTQTPRYLIKTRGQQVTLSCSPISGHRSVSWYQQTPGQGLQFLFEYFSETQRNKGNFPGRFSGRQFSNSRSEMNVSTLELGDSALYLCASTEGLAGAGEETQYFGPGTRLLVL.

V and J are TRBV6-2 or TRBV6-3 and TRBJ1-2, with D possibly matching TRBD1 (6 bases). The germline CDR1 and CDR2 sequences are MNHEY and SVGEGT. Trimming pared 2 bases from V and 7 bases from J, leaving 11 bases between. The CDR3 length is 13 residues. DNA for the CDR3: TGTGCCAGCAGTTACGGTCAGGGGATTGGCTACACCTTC. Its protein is CASSYGQGIGYTF.

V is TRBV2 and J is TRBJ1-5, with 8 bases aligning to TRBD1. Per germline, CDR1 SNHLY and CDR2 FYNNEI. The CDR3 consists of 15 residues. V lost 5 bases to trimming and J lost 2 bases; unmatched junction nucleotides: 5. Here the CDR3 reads CASSRTGMGNQPQHF. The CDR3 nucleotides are TGTGCCAGCAGTAGGACAGGGATGGGCAATCAGCCCCAGCATTTT.